The 16 T cell receptor beta chains below were found in one sample sequenced in a study of blood T cell repertoires in COVID-19. Repertoires were generated with immunoSEQ multiplex PCR, while TCRdb's copy carries only in-frame clones and drops some. The sample has 200,000 to 300,000 clones, approximately 84% seen once; the top ten hold 7.9%. The specimen was peripheral blood. The source is a woman at least 80 years old with acute or convalescent COVID-19.

This chain joins TRBV2 and TRBJ1-5; D is possibly TRBD1 (5 bases). This CDR3 has 18 amino acids. CDR1 is SNHLY, CDR2 FYNNEI, per germline. V lost 7 bases and J 0 bases, leaving 22 bases between the germline ends. CDR3 DNA sequence: TGTGCCAGCAACAGCGACAGCTACTCAACTTATAGCAATCAGCCCCAGCATTTT. Amino acid sequence: CASNSDSYSTYSNQPQHF. Variable domain in full (rest from reference TRBV2 and TRBJ1-5): EPEVTQTPSHQVTQMGQEVILRCVPISNHLYFYWYRQILGQKVEFLVSFYNNEISEKSEIFDDQFSVERPDGSNFTLKIRSTKLEDSAMYFCASNSDSYSTYSNQPQHFGDGTRLSIL.

V is TRBV5-1 and J is TRBJ2-5; 8 nucleotides line up with TRBD1. CDR1 and CDR2 (germline): SGHRS, YFSETQ. V lost 8 bases, J lost 2 bases, and 8 bases stayed unmatched. CDR3 length equals 14 residues. CDR3 protein: CASQTGQGQETQYF. Written as DNA, the CDR3 is TGCGCCAGTCAGACTGGACAGGGACAAGAGACCCAGTACTTC.

J is TRBJ2-7 and V is TRBV28, with 7 bases lining up with TRBD2. The V and J ends lost 2 bases and 6 bases, in that order; junction bases with no gene match: 13. CDR3 size: 16 residues. CDR1 is MDHEN and CDR2 is SYDVKM in the germline V gene. CDR3 sequence reads: CASSLSGTPGLVEQYF. CDR3 in DNA: TGTGCCAGCAGTTTAAGCGGGACCCCGGGGTTAGTCGAGCAGTACTTC.

A single count supports this clone. V usage is TRBV5-1 and J usage is TRBJ1-4; D ambiguous. V dropped 0 bases and J dropped 8 bases, with 14 bases sitting between them. Germline assignment: CDR1 SGHRS and CDR2 YFSETQ. The CDR3 extends over 15 amino acids. The CDR3 here is CASSLEGLAGEKLFF. CDR3 in DNA: TGCGCCAGCAGCTTGGAAGGGCTCGCGGGGGAAAAACTGTTTTTT.

This clone turned up a few times. The chain recombines TRBV18 with TRBJ2-3, with 12 positions matching TRBD2. Per germline, CDR1 KGHSH and CDR2 LQKENI. The CDR3 has 18 amino acids. J gave up 2 bases and V 1 base, and 7 bases lay outside the gene matches. The CDR3 reads CASSPLPGLAGPTDTQYF. The DNA for the CDR3 is TGTGCCAGCTCACCACTTCCCGGACTAGCGGGACCCACAGATACGCAGTATTTT.

The chain combines TRBV30 with TRBJ2-4; TRBD2 is a possible D gene (7 bases). The CDR3 loop spans 17 amino acids. V was clipped by 1 base and J by 0 bases, with 16 bases between them. Germline assignment: CDR1 GTSNPN and CDR2 SVGIG (reference sequence). The CDR3 DNA is TGTGCCTGGAGTGGACAACGGGGGGCGCGAGCCAAAAACATTCAGTACTTC. Translating gives CAWSGQRGARAKNIQYF. Drawing the rest from reference TRBV30 and TRBJ2-4, the complete variable domain is SQTIHQWPATLVQPVGSPLSLECTVEGTSNPNLYWYRQAAGRGLQLLFYSVGIGQISSEVPQNLSASRPQDRQFILSSKKLLLSDSGFYLCAWSGQRGARAKNIQYFGAGTRLSVL.

The chain links TRBV5-1 to TRBJ2-5; D uncertain. CDR1 SGHRS and CDR2 YFSETQ come from the germline V gene. The CDR3 contains 12 residues. The V end lost 3 bases, the J end lost 1 base, and 4 bases lay between the germline ends. The CDR3 region is CASSSVQETQYF. The CDR3 DNA follows: TGCGCCAGCAGCTCGGTCCAAGAGACCCAGTACTTC.

The rearrangement joins TRBV5-1 to TRBJ2-4; a weak D match, TRBD2 (6 bases). CDR1 and CDR2 (germline): SGHRS, YFSETQ. CDR3 length: 15 amino acids. The V end lost 0 bases, the J end lost 7 bases, and 14 bases lay between the germline ends. The CDR3 bases are TGCGCCAGCAGCTTGGCTGGAGGGGTCAGTAACATTCAGTACTTC. Protein product: CASSLAGGVSNIQYF.

V is TRBV28 and J is TRBJ1-4, with 10 bases fitting TRBD1. The CDR3 has 19 residues. The germline gives CDR1 MDHEN, CDR2 SYDVKM. J was trimmed by 7 bases and V by 3 bases; bases with no gene match: 17. The CDR3 DNA reads TGTGCCAGCAGTTTGTTACTGGGACAGGGGCACACCTCTGGTGAAAAACTGTTTTTT. Its protein is CASSLLLGQGHTSGEKLFF.

The chain links TRBV6-5 to TRBJ1-2, with D possibly being TRBD1 (6 bases). The germline gives CDR1 MNHEY, CDR2 SVGAGI. There are 15 residues in the CDR3. Between the trimmed V and J ends, which lost 2 bases and 4 bases, there was a span of 14 bases. CDR3 region: CASSYAPGVAYGYTF. The CDR3 DNA reads as TGTGCCAGCAGTTACGCCCCAGGGGTTGCCTATGGCTACACCTTC.

The chain combines TRBV5-8 with TRBJ1-3, with 7 bases lining up with TRBD1. CDR3 length equals 14 residues. The J segment lost 3 bases and the V segment lost 4 bases, leaving 4 bases of the junction unmatched. CDR1 is SGHTS, CDR2 YDEGEE, per germline. The CDR3 loop is CASSPGTVGNTIYF. The CDR3 DNA reads TGTGCCAGCAGCCCCGGGACAGTTGGAAACACCATATATTTT. Variable domain in full (rest from reference TRBV5-8 and TRBJ1-3): EAGVTQSPTHLIKTRGQQATLRCSPISGHTSVYWYQQALGLGLQFLLWYDEGEERNRGNFPPRFSGRQFPNYSSELNVNALELEDSALYLCASSPGTVGNTIYFGEGSWLTVV.

The V call is TRBV19, the J call TRBJ2-1; 7 nucleotides agree with TRBD1. The CDR3 runs 15 residues. The germline V gene has CDR1 LNHDA and CDR2 SQIVND (reference sequence). The V gene end was trimmed by 5 bases and the J gene end by 2 bases; junction bases not matched to a gene: 6. CDR3 nucleotide sequence: TGTGCCAGTAGTGCGAGGGGACAGACCTACAATGAGCAGTTCTTC. It encodes CASSARGQTYNEQFF.

The V and J genes are TRBV19 and TRBJ1-4; D not resolved. The germline V gene encodes CDR1 LNHDA and CDR2 SQIVND (reference sequence). Trimming took 6 bases from V and 8 from J, leaving 16 bases between them. CDR3 length equals 14 residues. This CDR3 is CASSPTPGGEKLFF. CDR3 nucleotides: TGTGCCAGTAGCCCTACTCCGGGAGGGGAAAAACTGTTTTTT. Full variable domain (outside the CDR3, taken from reference TRBV19 and TRBJ1-4): DGGITQSPKYLFRKEGQNVTLSCEQNLNHDAMYWYRQDPGQGLRLIYYSQIVNDFQKGDIAEGYSVSREKKESFPLTVTSAQKNPTAFYLCASSPTPGGEKLFFGSGTQLSVL.

This sequence joins TRBV7-9 and TRBJ1-2; D perhaps matches TRBD1 (6 bases). The CDR3 spans 12 residues. Trimming left V 2 bases short and J 6 bases short, with 7 bases between. Germline values: CDR1 SEHNR, CDR2 FQNEAQ (reference sequence). For the CDR3, the DNA is TGTGCCAGCAGCTTACAGGGGAATGGCTACACCTTC. Translating gives CASSLQGNGYTF.

The chain has TRBV19 and TRBJ1-5; possibly TRBD1 for D (5 bases). CDR1 and CDR2 (germline): LNHDA, SQIVND (reference sequence). Trimming cost V 0 bases and J 5 bases, with 11 bases left between them. This CDR3 is built from 15 residues. CDR3 amino acids: CASSIDRDSYQPQHF. The CDR3 bases are TGTGCCAGTAGTATAGATCGTGACAGTTATCAGCCCCAGCATTTT.

Only one count was recorded for this clone. The V gene is TRBV6-5, the J gene TRBJ1-2; TRBD1 aligns across 9 bases. The CDR3 runs to 14 residues. Germline values: CDR1 MNHEY, CDR2 SVGAGI. V trimming: 4 bases; J trimming: 5 bases; junction bases outside the gene matches: 5. Here the CDR3 DNA reads TGTGCCAGCAGTTCGGGTGGACAGGGGTATGGCTACACCTTC. Amino acid sequence: CASSSGGQGYGYTF.